Below are 10 T cell receptor beta chains sequenced from a single sample in a study of identifying expanded T cells in peripheral blood (dated by TCRdb to the late 2010s). The receptor library was made with the immunoSEQ multiplex PCR assay. TCRdb provides this immuneACCESS table in a form limited to in-frame rearrangements. Some clones are lacking; in checked studies, under half of them reflect an unresolved V gene, and why the rest are absent is not known. The sample table holds some 95,000 clones, of which more than 75% were seen once. Jointly, the top ten make up around 6% of the sample. The source material was blood. These TCRs come from a person aged 18 to 70 in good health.

The J gene is TRBJ1-4, the V gene TRBV6-5; possibly TRBD1 for D (6 bases). This CDR3 contains 15 residues. The V gene's germline CDR1 is MNHEY and CDR2 SVGAGI. The V and J ends lost 6 bases and 7 bases respectively, with 18 bases between them. CDR3 sequence: CASSPGGAPTEKLFF. Written as DNA, the CDR3 is TGTGCCAGCAGCCCCGGGGGGGCCCCGACTGAAAAACTGTTTTTT.

The CDR3 here is CASTLQGARGGTEAFF. The CDR3 nucleotides read TGTGCCAGCACCCTCCAGGGGGCGCGGGGAGGCACTGAAGCTTTCTTT. V and J are TRBV5-4 and TRBJ1-1; 8 positions match TRBD1. The CDR3 covers 16 residues. Germline V lookup: CDR1 SGHNT, CDR2 YYREEE (reference sequence). After removal of 6 bases from V and 4 bases from J, the junction contained 14 bases not matched to a gene.

The rearrangement joins TRBV27 to TRBJ2-2; TRBD2 matches 9 bases. This CDR3 comprises 15 residues. CDR1 is MNHEY, CDR2 SMNVEV, per germline (reference sequence). V lost 7 bases, J lost 7 bases, and 10 bases stayed unmatched. CDR3 loop: CASNGGGAPVGELFF. The CDR3 DNA is TGTGCCAGCAATGGCGGGGGGGCGCCGGTCGGGGAGCTGTTTTTT.

This CDR3 is CAWSRTLLHEQYF. The CDR3 nucleotides read TGTGCCTGGAGTCGAACGCTCCTTCACGAGCAGTACTTC. The chain couples TRBV30 to TRBJ2-7; no clear D gene. The CDR3 extends over 13 amino acids. The ends were cut back, 2 bases at V and 5 bases at J, with 13 bases in the middle. CDR1 is GTSNPN and CDR2 is SVGIG in the germline V gene (reference sequence).

V gene TRBV19 combines with J gene TRBJ2-3, with 12 bases fitting TRBD2. This CDR3 is 17 amino acids long. V shed 1 base, J shed 2 bases, and the junction held 4 bases outside the gene matches. Germline CDR1 is LNHDA and CDR2 is SQIVND (reference sequence). The CDR3 region has the DNA TGTGCCAGTAGTATAGCCGGACTAGCGGGGACCACAGATACGCAGTATTTT. Protein product: CASSIAGLAGTTDTQYF.

This clone showed up just once. This chain connects TRBV10-2 to TRBJ2-3; 10 nucleotides agree with TRBD2. Germline trimming cut 6 bases from V and 3 bases from J; bases unmatched to any gene: 0. CDR1 is WSHSY and CDR2 is SAAADI in the germline V gene. The CDR3 has 13 amino acids. The CDR3 DNA reads as TGCGCCAGCAGACTAGCGGGGACAGATACGCAGTATTTT. Protein sequence: CASRLAGTDTQYF.

The genes are TRBV4-1 and TRBJ1-5; unclear D gene. Trimming stripped 2 bases from V and 7 bases from J, with 24 bases between. Germline V gives CDR1 MGHRA, CDR2 YSYEKL. The CDR3 runs 18 residues. CDR3 DNA sequence: TGCGCCAGCAGCCAACATCCCTCGAGGGCCGGGCCCGGACAGCCCCAGCATTTT. Amino acid sequence: CASSQHPSRAGPGQPQHF.

The chain couples TRBV11-2 to TRBJ1-4; D call uncertain. Trimming removed 6 bases at V and 8 bases at J, with 16 bases between. The CDR3 runs to 14 residues. CDR1 is SGHAT, CDR2 FQNNGV, per germline. The CDR3, as DNA: TGTGCCAGCAGTCCCATCCAGGTTCCCGAAAAACTGTTTTTT. This codes for CASSPIQVPEKLFF.

The gene calls are TRBV2 and TRBJ1-5, with a weak D call TRBD1 (6 bases). The CDR3 consists of 15 residues. In germline, CDR1 is SNHLY, CDR2 FYNNEI. The ends were cut back, 5 bases at V and 4 bases at J, with 15 bases in the middle. The chain's CDR3 is CASSPQGGVNQPQHF. CDR3 coding DNA: TGTGCCAGCAGTCCACAGGGTGGGGTTAATCAGCCCCAGCATTTT.

Worth noting for this clone: The sample holds other DNA sequences that translate to the same CDR3. This CDR3 reads CASSPGLNEKLFF. The CDR3 nucleotides read TGTGCCAGCTCGCCGGGGTTAAATGAAAAACTGTTTTTT. V usage is TRBV18 and J usage is TRBJ1-4; no clear D. Trimming took 6 bases from V and 5 from J, leaving 10 bases between them. Germline V CDR1 and CDR2: KGHSH, LQKENI. This CDR3 region has 13 residues.